This T cell receptor beta chain stems from a study of cytomegalovirus exposure and HLA in healthy donors. General study results and limits: V- and J-gene trimming in TCR beta was tied to a missense DCLRE1C variant by an analysis performed later. Among TCR beta chains of equal frequency, HLA-associated ones were more clonally expanded in a later analysis. In a later analysis, the majority of CMV-associated beta chains seemingly showed HLA restriction. In a later analysis, across HLA loci, associated TCR counts were highest for DRB1, lowest for HLA-C.

In the PCR, 60 Vbeta and 13 Jbeta primers were used. Data came from immunoSEQ multiplex PCR; TCRdb stores just in-frame clones and leaves some out. The data show some 120,000 clones, about 68% seen once. As regards this clone: Its antigen is currently unknown.

Germline lookup yields CDR1 KGHSH and CDR2 LQKENI. Trimming pared 6 bases from V and 1 base from J, leaving 15 bases between. This CDR3 spans 15 amino acids. This chain uses TRBV18 with TRBJ2-5, with D perhaps matching TRBD2 (7 bases). The sequencing sample was made of PBMCs. The clonotype comes from a man aged 35 to 55 in good health and CMV-seropositive. CDR3 sequence reads: CASSPGLGGQETQYF. In DNA form, the CDR3 reads TGTGCCAGCTCCCCAGGACTAGGGGGCCAAGAGACCCAGTACTTC.